A single sample is the source of the 14 T cell receptor beta chains below, sequenced in a study of CD8+ T cells in alopecia areata. As the sequencing template, cDNA was produced by extracting RNA and reverse transcribing it. Libraries were prepared by immunoSEQ multiplex PCR; TCRdb keeps only in-frame clonotypes and omits some of them. This table holds 95,000 to 100,000 clones, almost 60% found once. Treatment meaning: oral pan-JAK inhibitor, 5-10 mg twice daily. This specimen consisted of CD8+ T cells sorted from blood, obtained at approximately week 56, from a patient treated with tofacitinib. Source of these receptors: a human donor with alopecia areata.

The chain joins TRBV15 to TRBJ1-1; possibly TRBD1 for D (5 bases). Germline V gene lookup returns CDR1 LNHNV and CDR2 YYDKDF (reference sequence). This CDR3 contains 16 residues. The V gene lost 0 bases and the J gene lost 2 bases, with 13 bases spanning the gap. The CDR3: CATSRDTRGGNTEAFF. Here the CDR3 DNA reads TGTGCCACCAGCAGAGATACGAGGGGCGGCAACACTGAAGCTTTCTTT.

V usage is TRBV30 and J usage is TRBJ2-1, with 10 positions matching TRBD2. V was clipped by 0 bases and J by 5 bases; unmatched bases: 4. The CDR3 has 15 residues. CDR1 and CDR2 (germline): GTSNPN, SVGIG (reference sequence). The CDR3 DNA is TGTGCCTGGAGTGTGGTCCTAGCGGGAGACAATGAGCAGTTCTTC. As protein: CAWSVVLAGDNEQFF.

This clone has more than one count but fewer than ten. The chain has TRBV10-3 and TRBJ2-3; D may be TRBD2 (6 bases). Between the trimmed V and J ends, which lost 2 bases and 4 bases, there was a span of 7 bases. The CDR3 covers 13 residues. In germline, CDR1 is ENHRY, CDR2 SYGVKD. CDR3 in amino acids: CAISEGGPDTQYF. The CDR3 bases are TGTGCCATCAGTGAGGGAGGGCCAGATACGCAGTATTTT.

The chain couples TRBV6-6 to TRBJ1-4; D is undetermined. The germline V gene encodes CDR1 MNHNY and CDR2 SVGAGI (reference sequence). The CDR3 is 12 residues long. V was pared by 8 bases and J by 2 bases, with 6 bases between. The CDR3 nucleotides read TGTGCCAGCTCCCCGACTAATGAAAAACTGTTTTTT. Amino acids: CASSPTNEKLFF.

CDR3 region: CASSPNIGTAYYNEQFF. The CDR3 coding sequence is TGTGCCAGCAGCCCTAATATCGGGACTGCCTACTACAATGAGCAGTTCTTC. The V and J genes are TRBV11-2 and TRBJ2-1, with D possibly matching TRBD2 (6 bases). The CDR3 length is 17 residues. From germline, CDR1 is SGHAT and CDR2 FQNNGV. V shed 5 bases and J shed 3 bases, with 20 bases lying between them. Looking up the rest from reference TRBV11-2 and TRBJ2-1 gives the full variable domain: EAGVAQSPRYKIIEKRQSVAFWCNPISGHATLYWYQQILGQGPKLLIQFQNNGVVDDSQLPKDRFSAERLKGVDSTLKIQPAKLEDSAVYLCASSPNIGTAYYNEQFFGPGTRLTVL.

This clone was observed a handful of times. V is TRBV11-2 and J is TRBJ2-5, with TRBD2 matching over 13 bases. After removal of 5 bases from V and 3 bases from J, the junction contained 9 bases not matched to a gene. Germline V lookup: CDR1 SGHAT, CDR2 FQNNGV. The CDR3 runs 17 residues. This CDR3 reads CASSAGLAGNNEETQYF. CDR3 DNA sequence: TGTGCCAGCAGCGCGGGACTAGCGGGGAATAATGAAGAGACCCAGTACTTC. Based on the CDR3 plus reference TRBV11-2 and TRBJ2-5, the full variable domain is EAGVAQSPRYKIIEKRQSVAFWCNPISGHATLYWYQQILGQGPKLLIQFQNNGVVDDSQLPKDRFSAERLKGVDSTLKIQPAKLEDSAVYLCASSAGLAGNNEETQYFGPGTRLLVL.

A note on this clone: A read error may produce the germline difference seen at one junction end. The chain has TRBV5-1 and TRBJ2-7; D unclear. The germline V gene encodes CDR1 SGHRS and CDR2 YFSETQ. The CDR3 runs 14 residues. In DNA, the CDR3 is TGCGCCAGCAGCTTTGGGGAACTGGGCTACGCGCAGTACTTC. This sequence encodes CASSFGELGYAQYF.

This clone was seen more than once but under ten times. The chain links TRBV5-1 to TRBJ2-7; D call uncertain. Germline CDR1 SGHRS, CDR2 YFSETQ. V gave up 1 base and J gave up 1 base, with 6 bases separating them. This CDR3 spans 13 amino acids. The CDR3 here is CASSLSPSYEQYF. In DNA, the CDR3 is TGCGCCAGCAGCTTGTCTCCGTCCTACGAGCAGTACTTC.

This chain connects TRBV27 to TRBJ2-1, with D possibly matching TRBD2 (6 bases). Germline lookup yields CDR1 MNHEY and CDR2 SMNVEV (reference sequence). Trimming took 5 bases from V and 4 from J, leaving 9 bases between them. The CDR3 is made up of 13 amino acids. CDR3 amino acids: CASSPGRYNEQFF. CDR3 nucleotides: TGTGCCAGCAGTCCGGGGAGGTACAATGAGCAGTTCTTC.

This clone occurred a few times. The rearrangement joins TRBV5-6 to TRBJ2-3; D call uncertain. Trimming pared 3 bases from V and 2 bases from J, leaving 7 bases between. The CDR3 is 13 residues long. Germline-derived CDR1 and CDR2 are SGHDT and YYEEEE. CDR3 loop: CASSWSYTDTQYF. CDR3 bases: TGTGCCAGCAGCTGGAGTTACACAGATACGCAGTATTTT.

The J gene is TRBJ1-2, the V gene TRBV4-1, with 10 bases matching TRBD1. The CDR3 sequence is 14 residues long. V gave up 0 bases and J gave up 6 bases; unmatched junction bases: 1. Germline V gene data show CDR1 as MGHRA and CDR2 as YSYEKL. CDR3 nucleotides: TGCGCCAGCAGCCAAGAGGGGACAGGGGATGGCTACACCTTC. Residues: CASSQEGTGDGYTF.

This clone was seen more than once but under ten times. The chain joins TRBV4-2 to TRBJ2-1; D remains unclear. The germline V gene encodes CDR1 LGHNA and CDR2 YNFKEQ. V was cut by 3 bases and J by 9 bases, with 21 bases left in between. CDR3 size: 16 residues. The DNA of the CDR3 is TGTGCCAGCAGCCAGTATCGGTGGAATTATAAGATTGAGCAGTTCTTC. Translated, it gives CASSQYRWNYKIEQFF.

Written as DNA, the CDR3 is TGTGCCAGCAGCTTGGGCTCCCGCTCCTACGAGCAGTACTTC. This codes for CASSLGSRSYEQYF. The V call is TRBV5-6, the J call TRBJ2-7; D gene unclear. The CDR3 totals 14 residues. The germline V gene encodes CDR1 SGHDT and CDR2 YYEEEE. With 0 bases removed from V and 0 bases from J, the gap between germline ends came to 7 bases.

The chain uses TRBV29-1 and TRBJ1-4; D not certain. Per germline, CDR1 SQVTM and CDR2 ANQGSEA. Trimming pared 5 bases from V and 3 bases from J, leaving 10 bases between. The length of the CDR3 is 13 residues. CDR3 region: CSVQSRANEKLFF. The CDR3 DNA reads as TGCAGCGTTCAATCTCGGGCTAATGAAAAACTGTTTTTT.